The 29 T cell receptor beta chains presented below share a single source sample, sequenced in a study of OX40 agonist ivuxolimab in advanced cancers. Sequencing was performed with immunoSEQ multiplex PCR; in TCRdb, only in-frame clones are kept and a portion is missing. This repertoire shows approximately 60,000 clones, approximately 82% found once; its top ten account for around 5%. Material: CD4+ or CD8+ T cells sorted from blood, obtained in a trial of the OX40 agonist ivuxolimab. The receptors were gathered from an adult with an advanced solid tumor such as melanoma, head and neck, liver or kidney cancer.

The chain has TRBV5-1 and TRBJ2-2; the match to TRBD2 covers 10 bases. Germline CDR1 and CDR2: SGHRS and YFSETQ. This CDR3 has 15 amino acids. J gave up 6 bases and V 1 base, and 3 bases lay outside the gene matches. The CDR3 DNA follows: TGCGCCAGCAGCTTGAGTGGGACTAGCGCCGGGGAGCTGTTTTTT. Residues: CASSLSGTSAGELFF.

The chain carries TRBV6-1 and TRBJ2-7, with D perhaps TRBD1 (6 bases). Trimming took off 1 base at V and 0 bases at J, with 13 bases between the two ends. Germline V lookup: CDR1 MNHNS, CDR2 SASEGT. There are 16 residues in the CDR3. CDR3 loop: CASSEVSGHSSYEQYF. CDR3 nucleotides: TGTGCCAGCAGTGAAGTATCGGGACATAGCTCCTACGAGCAGTACTTC.

The CDR3 region has the DNA TGTGCCAGCAGCTTGGTCGGGCAGGGTATGGATTCACCCCTCCACTTT. It yields the protein CASSLVGQGMDSPLHF. The chain employs TRBV5-4 and TRBJ1-6; maybe TRBD1 (5 bases). V gave up 0 bases and J gave up 8 bases, with 15 bases separating them. Germline values: CDR1 SGHNT, CDR2 YYREEE (reference sequence). The CDR3 loop spans 16 amino acids. The full variable domain, rest sourced from reference TRBV5-4 and TRBJ1-6, is ETGVTQSPTHLIKTRGQQVTLRCSSQSGHNTVSWYQQALGQGPQFIFQYYREEENGRGNFPPRFSGLQFPNYSSELNVNALELDDSALYLCASSLVGQGMDSPLHFGNGTRLTVT.

This clone appeared a few times. This chain connects TRBV14 to TRBJ2-2; D may be TRBD2 (5 bases). V lost 4 bases, J lost 4 bases, and 13 bases lay in between. The length of the CDR3 is 15 residues. The germline V gene has CDR1 SGHDN and CDR2 FVKESK. CDR3 loop: CASSPPRALTGELFF. The DNA for the CDR3 is TGTGCCAGCAGCCCGCCGAGGGCCCTCACCGGGGAGCTGTTTTTT. The full variable domain, with the rest looked up from reference TRBV14 and TRBJ2-2, is EAGVTQFPSHSVIEKGQTVTLRCDPISGHDNLYWYRRVMGKEIKFLLHFVKESKQDESGMPNNRFLAERTGGTYSTLKVQPAELEDSGVYFCASSPPRALTGELFFGEGSRLTVL.

The rearrangement joins TRBV10-1 to TRBJ2-3; the D gene is possibly TRBD1 (5 bases). CDR1 and CDR2 (germline): WNHNN, SYGVQD (reference sequence). The CDR3 covers 17 residues. V lost 0 bases and J lost 2, with 15 bases in between. CDR3 amino acids: CASSESGQTRTTDTQYF. CDR3 DNA: TGCGCCAGCAGTGAGTCGGGGCAGACACGCACCACAGATACGCAGTATTTT.

V gene TRBV29-1 combines with J gene TRBJ2-5; D is unclear. Trimming pared 2 bases from V and 2 bases from J, leaving 9 bases between. CDR1 and CDR2 (germline): SQVTM, ANQGSEA. The CDR3 totals 13 residues. CDR3 coding DNA: TGCAGCGTTGAACTGTGGCAACAAGAGACCCAGTACTTC. Protein product: CSVELWQQETQYF.

This chain connects TRBV18 to TRBJ1-2; 9 nucleotides line up with TRBD1. The CDR3 contains 14 residues. CDR1 and CDR2 from the germline V gene are KGHSH and LQKENI. The trim removed 4 bases at V and 5 bases at J, leaving 5 bases unmatched. CDR3 loop: CASSLGGTGYGYTF. The CDR3 DNA sequence: TGTGCCAGCTCACTCGGTGGGACAGGGTATGGCTACACCTTC. Drawing the rest from reference TRBV18 and TRBJ1-2, the complete variable domain is NAGVMQNPRHLVRRRGQEARLRCSPMKGHSHVYWYRQLPEEGLKFMVYLQKENIIDESGMPKERFSAEFPKEGPSILRIQQVVRGDSAAYFCASSLGGTGYGYTFGSGTRLTVV.

The V gene is TRBV7-8, the J gene TRBJ1-4, with 9 bases aligning to TRBD1. Germline V gene lookup returns CDR1 SGHVS and CDR2 FQNEAQ. Losses at the gene ends were 6 bases for V and 7 bases for J; bases not matched to a gene: 6. There are 14 residues in the CDR3. This CDR3 reads CASRYRGRGEKLFF. The DNA for the CDR3 is TGTGCCAGCAGGTACAGGGGGCGCGGTGAAAAACTGTTTTTT. Full variable domain (outside the CDR3, taken from reference TRBV7-8 and TRBJ1-4): GAGVSQSPRYKVAKRGQDVALRCDPISGHVSLFWYQQALGQGPEFLTYFQNEAQLDKSGLPSDRFFAERPEGSVSTLKIQRTQQEDSAVYLCASRYRGRGEKLFFGSGTQLSVL.

Only a few counts were recorded for this clone. The chain is built from TRBV18 and TRBJ2-1; 8 bases fit TRBD1. Germline trimming cut 5 bases from V and 7 bases from J; bases unmatched to any gene: 13. From germline, CDR1 is KGHSH and CDR2 LQKENI. This CDR3 spans 16 amino acids. The CDR3: CASSDSGTGNRNEQFF. The DNA for the CDR3 is TGTGCCAGCTCAGACTCCGGGACAGGTAATAGAAATGAGCAGTTCTTC.

The genes are TRBV1 and TRBJ1-2; the table names TRBD1, a call not compared with the DNA. TRBV1 is a known pseudogene. CDR3 length equals 16 residues. CDR3 amino acids: CTSSQDGDREPYGYTF. CDR3 in DNA: TGCACCAGCAGCCAAGACGGAGACAGGGAACCCTATGGCTACACCTTC.

This clone came up once. The chain carries TRBV7-2 and TRBJ2-5; 7 nucleotides align to TRBD2. This CDR3 is 18 amino acids long. Germline CDR1 and CDR2: SGHTA and FQGNSA. J lost 3 bases, V lost 2 bases, and 15 bases had no gene match. The CDR3 loop reads CASSLSLWAGEGKETQYF. The CDR3 DNA is TGTGCCAGCAGCTTATCCCTCTGGGCGGGAGAGGGGAAAGAGACCCAGTACTTC.

The chain joins TRBV7-9 to TRBJ2-7; TRBD2 aligns across 12 bases. The CDR3 is 14 amino acids. V was pared by 6 bases and J by 3 bases, with 3 bases of the junction left unmatched. Looked up from germline, CDR1 is SEHNR and CDR2 is FQNEAQ (reference sequence). CDR3 DNA: TGTGCCAGCAGTCAGACTAGCGGGAGCTACGAGCAGTACTTC. It encodes CASSQTSGSYEQYF.

The gene calls are TRBV7-3 and TRBJ2-5; a weak D match, TRBD1 (7 bases). Trimming removed 1 base from V and 2 bases from J, with 11 bases in between. This CDR3 region has 15 residues. The germline V gene has CDR1 SGHTA and CDR2 FQGTGA. Here the CDR3 reads CASSLMGGQQETQYF. The CDR3, as DNA: TGTGCCAGCAGCTTAATGGGGGGACAGCAAGAGACCCAGTACTTC. Full variable domain (missing parts from reference TRBV7-3 and TRBJ2-5): GAGVSQTPSNKVTEKGKYVELRCDPISGHTALYWYRQSLGQGPEFLIYFQGTGAADDSGLPNDRFFAVRPEGSVSTLKIQRTERGDSAVYLCASSLMGGQQETQYFGPGTRLLVL.

This CDR3 is CASSKRTGRASGNTIYF. The CDR3, as DNA: TGTGCCAGTAGTAAGAGGACAGGGCGAGCCTCTGGAAACACCATATATTTT. The V gene is TRBV19, the J gene TRBJ1-3; 8 bases map to TRBD1. Germline values: CDR1 LNHDA, CDR2 SQIVND (reference sequence). The CDR3 loop spans 17 amino acids. V was pared by 4 bases and J by 0 bases, with 8 bases of the junction left unmatched.

The chain has TRBV10-3 and TRBJ2-5; weak D call: TRBD2 (6 bases). Trimming pared 2 bases from V and 4 bases from J, leaving 14 bases between. Germline values: CDR1 ENHRY, CDR2 SYGVKD. This CDR3 spans 15 amino acids. DNA of the CDR3: TGTGCCATCAGTGAGCCCCGGTCGGGACTAGAGACCCAGTACTTC. Its translation: CAISEPRSGLETQYF.

This chain uses TRBV19 with TRBJ2-3; TRBD1 aligns across 8 bases. The CDR3 length is 14 residues. Germline CDR1 LNHDA, CDR2 SQIVND (reference sequence). Losses at the gene ends were 8 bases for V and 0 bases for J; bases not matched to a gene: 4. Written as DNA, the CDR3 is TGTGCCAGTCGACGGACAGGGAGCACAGATACGCAGTATTTT. Translating it yields CASRRTGSTDTQYF.

The J gene is TRBJ1-2, the V gene TRBV7-8; D may be TRBD1 (6 bases). Between the trimmed V and J ends, which lost 6 bases and 4 bases, there was a span of 15 bases. This CDR3 is built from 14 residues. Germline V lookup: CDR1 SGHVS, CDR2 FQNEAQ. The chain's CDR3 is CASSFRGRGYGYTF. The DNA of the CDR3 is TGTGCCAGCAGTTTCAGGGGTCGGGGCTATGGCTACACCTTC.

The chain is built from TRBV5-6 and TRBJ1-2, with D unresolved. Deletions cut 0 bases from V and 6 bases from J, with 15 bases between. Germline CDR1 and CDR2: SGHDT and YYEEEE. The CDR3 extends over 15 amino acids. CDR3 sequence: CASSLVGSLGNGYTF. DNA for the CDR3: TGTGCCAGCAGCTTGGTGGGCTCCCTCGGTAATGGCTACACCTTC.

This clone was observed a handful of times. The J gene is TRBJ2-3, the V gene TRBV11-1, with D possibly being TRBD2 (6 bases). The V end lost 5 bases, the J end lost 5 bases, and 17 bases lay between the germline ends. The germline V gene encodes CDR1 SGHAT and CDR2 FQDESV (reference sequence). There are 15 residues in the CDR3. The CDR3 nucleotides are TGTGCCAGCAGCCTGGGGGGACGAAGTATAGATACGCAGTATTTT. Its protein is CASSLGGRSIDTQYF.

The rearrangement uses TRBV6-5 and TRBJ1-1; no clear D. Germline loops: CDR1 MNHEY, CDR2 SVGAGI. The CDR3 length is 11 residues. V was trimmed by 2 bases and J by 8 bases, leaving 6 bases between them. This CDR3 is CASSYRAEAFF. Here the CDR3 DNA reads TGTGCCAGCAGTTACAGGGCAGAAGCTTTCTTT.

The rearrangement joins TRBV10-3 to TRBJ2-7, with D tentatively TRBD1 or TRBD2 (6 bases each). V lost 3 bases to trimming and J lost 1 base, with 10 bases between them. The germline gives CDR1 ENHRY, CDR2 SYGVKD. This CDR3 contains 14 residues. This CDR3 is CAISETGRSYEQYF. CDR3 sequence (DNA): TGTGCCATCAGTGAAACAGGGAGGTCCTACGAGCAGTACTTC.

Concerning this clone: One junction end disagrees with the germline gene, perhaps due to a read error. The rearrangement joins TRBV20-1 to TRBJ1-2; D gene ambiguous. Germline lookup yields CDR1 DFQATT and CDR2 SNEGSKA (reference sequence). The CDR3 has 8 residues. The CDR3 here is CSARSYVF. Here the CDR3 DNA reads TGCAGTGCTAGATCGTATGTTTTC.

A few counts support this clone. The chain combines TRBV11-2 with TRBJ1-2, with D perhaps matching TRBD1 (6 bases). Deletions cut 2 bases from V and 0 bases from J, with 10 bases between. Germline CDR1 reads SGHAT; CDR2 reads FQNNGV. The CDR3 has 15 amino acids. The CDR3, as DNA: TGTGCCAGCAGCTTATATCAGGGGACTAACTATGGCTACACCTTC. Its protein product is CASSLYQGTNYGYTF.

V usage is TRBV7-6 and J usage is TRBJ2-1; maybe TRBD1 (6 bases). Germline V gene sequence: CDR1 SGHVS, CDR2 FNYEAQ. The V end was cut by 9 bases, the J end by 4 bases, with 19 bases between. The CDR3 covers 15 residues. In DNA, the CDR3 is TGTGCCAGTTCCCCCAGCCAGGGGCCTTACAATGAGCAGTTCTTC. Translated, it gives CASSPSQGPYNEQFF.

The chain couples TRBV18 to TRBJ2-7; D unresolved. V was trimmed by 0 bases and J by 3 bases, leaving 12 bases between them. Germline V lookup: CDR1 KGHSH, CDR2 LQKENI. The CDR3 length is 15 residues. The CDR3 sequence is CASSPPSSSLYEQYF. In DNA, the CDR3 is TGTGCCAGCTCACCACCCTCCAGCTCCCTCTACGAGCAGTACTTC.

This chain connects TRBV6-4 to TRBJ2-1, with 8 bases fitting TRBD2. The CDR3 length is 13 residues. J was trimmed by 9 bases and V by 6 bases; bases with no gene match: 7. The germline CDR1 and CDR2 sequences are MRHNA and SNTAGT. In nucleotides, the CDR3 is TGTGCCAGCAGATCGGGAGGGAGGGCTGAGCAGTTCTTC. It specifies CASRSGGRAEQFF.

This clone was detected only once. The chain combines TRBV27 with TRBJ1-2, with 8 nucleotides matching TRBD1. The CDR3 has 16 amino acids. The V gene's germline CDR1 is MNHEY and CDR2 SMNVEV (reference sequence). The trim removed 5 bases at V and 6 bases at J, leaving 14 bases unmatched. The CDR3 sequence is CASSRYGLQGGHGYTF. CDR3 sequence (DNA): TGTGCCAGCAGTCGCTACGGGTTACAGGGGGGCCATGGCTACACCTTC.

The J gene is TRBJ2-6, the V gene TRBV6-1, with no clear D. Germline assignment: CDR1 MNHNS and CDR2 SASEGT. V lost 6 bases and J 1 base, leaving 10 bases between the germline ends. This CDR3 comprises 15 residues. CDR3 loop: CASSSRLSGANVLTF. In DNA form, the CDR3 reads TGTGCCAGCAGCTCGAGGTTATCTGGGGCCAACGTCCTGACTTTC.

V usage is TRBV13 and J usage is TRBJ1-1; tentatively, D is TRBD1 (6 bases). Per germline, CDR1 PRHDT and CDR2 FYEKMQ (reference sequence). This CDR3 has 15 residues. V was pared by 5 bases and J by 9 bases, with 22 bases between. This chain's CDR3 is CASSRNVGAGGQAFF. CDR3 DNA: TGTGCCAGCAGCCGAAACGTGGGGGCCGGGGGGCAAGCTTTCTTT.